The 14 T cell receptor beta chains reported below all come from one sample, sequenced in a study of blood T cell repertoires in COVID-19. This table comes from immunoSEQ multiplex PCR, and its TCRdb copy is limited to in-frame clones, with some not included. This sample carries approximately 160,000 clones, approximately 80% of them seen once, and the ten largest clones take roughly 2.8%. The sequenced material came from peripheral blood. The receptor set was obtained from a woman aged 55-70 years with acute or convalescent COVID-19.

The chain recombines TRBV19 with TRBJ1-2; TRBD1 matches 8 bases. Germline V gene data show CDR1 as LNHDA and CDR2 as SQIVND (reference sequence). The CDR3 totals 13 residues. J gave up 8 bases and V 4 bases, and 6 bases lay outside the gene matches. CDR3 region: CASSTRTGSGYTF. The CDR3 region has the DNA TGTGCCAGTAGTACCCGGACAGGGAGCGGCTACACCTTC.

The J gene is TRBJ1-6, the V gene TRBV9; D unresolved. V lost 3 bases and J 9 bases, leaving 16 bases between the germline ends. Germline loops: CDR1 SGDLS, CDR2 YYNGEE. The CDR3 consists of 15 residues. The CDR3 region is CASSAQTRAGSPLHF. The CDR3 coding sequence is TGTGCCAGCAGCGCCCAAACACGGGCGGGTTCACCCCTCCACTTT.

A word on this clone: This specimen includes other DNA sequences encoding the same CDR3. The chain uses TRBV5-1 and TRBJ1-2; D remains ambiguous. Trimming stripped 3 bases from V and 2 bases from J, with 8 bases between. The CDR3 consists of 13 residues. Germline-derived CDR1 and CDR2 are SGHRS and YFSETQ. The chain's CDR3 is CASSSGLNYGYTF. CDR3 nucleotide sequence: TGCGCCAGCAGCTCCGGGTTAAACTATGGCTACACCTTC.

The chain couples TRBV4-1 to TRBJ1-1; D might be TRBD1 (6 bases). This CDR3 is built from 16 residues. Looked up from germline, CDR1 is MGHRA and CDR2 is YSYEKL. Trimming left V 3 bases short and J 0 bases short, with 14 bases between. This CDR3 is CASSQTEDRMNTEAFF. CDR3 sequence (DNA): TGCGCCAGCAGCCAGACTGAAGACAGGATGAACACTGAAGCTTTCTTT.

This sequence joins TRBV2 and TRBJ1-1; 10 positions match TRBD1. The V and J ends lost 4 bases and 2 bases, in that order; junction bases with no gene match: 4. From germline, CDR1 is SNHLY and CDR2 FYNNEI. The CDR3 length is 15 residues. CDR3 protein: CASSGDRGFNTEAFF. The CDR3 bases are TGTGCCAGCAGTGGGGACAGGGGATTCAACACTGAAGCTTTCTTT. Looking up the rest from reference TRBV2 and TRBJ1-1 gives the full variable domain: EPEVTQTPSHQVTQMGQEVILRCVPISNHLYFYWYRQILGQKVEFLVSFYNNEISEKSEIFDDQFSVERPDGSNFTLKIRSTKLEDSAMYFCASSGDRGFNTEAFFGQGTRLTVV.

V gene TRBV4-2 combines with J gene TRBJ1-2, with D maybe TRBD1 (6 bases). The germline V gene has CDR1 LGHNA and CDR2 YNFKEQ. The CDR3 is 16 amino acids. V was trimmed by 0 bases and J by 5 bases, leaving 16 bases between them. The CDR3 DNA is TGTGCCAGCAGCCAAGAGTTGAACAGGGCCGCGTATGGCTACACCTTC. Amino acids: CASSQELNRAAYGYTF.

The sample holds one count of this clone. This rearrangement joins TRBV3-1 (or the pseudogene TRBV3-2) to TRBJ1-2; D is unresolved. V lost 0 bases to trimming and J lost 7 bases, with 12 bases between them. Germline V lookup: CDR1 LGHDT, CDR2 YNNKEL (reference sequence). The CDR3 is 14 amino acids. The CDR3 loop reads CASSQDTSLSGYTF. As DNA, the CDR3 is TGTGCCAGCAGCCAAGATACGTCGCTCAGTGGCTACACCTTC.

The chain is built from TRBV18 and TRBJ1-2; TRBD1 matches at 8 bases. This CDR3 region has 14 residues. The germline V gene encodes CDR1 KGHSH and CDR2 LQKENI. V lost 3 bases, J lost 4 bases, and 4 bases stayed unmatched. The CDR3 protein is CASSPPGTGYGYTF. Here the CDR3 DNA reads TGTGCCAGCTCACCCCCGGGGACAGGCTATGGCTACACCTTC.

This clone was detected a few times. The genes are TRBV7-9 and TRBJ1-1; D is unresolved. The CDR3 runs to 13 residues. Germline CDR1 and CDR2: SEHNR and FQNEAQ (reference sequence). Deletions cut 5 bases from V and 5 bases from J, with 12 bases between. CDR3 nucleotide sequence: TGTGCCAGCAGCCAGGCTGCTGGAACTGAAGCTTTCTTT. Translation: CASSQAAGTEAFF.

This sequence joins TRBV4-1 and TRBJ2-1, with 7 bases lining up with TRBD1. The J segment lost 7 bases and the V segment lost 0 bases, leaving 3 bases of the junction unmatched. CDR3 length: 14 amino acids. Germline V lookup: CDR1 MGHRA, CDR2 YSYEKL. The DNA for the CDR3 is TGCGCCAGCAGCCAAGACGAGGGGGCAAATGAGCAGTTCTTC. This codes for CASSQDEGANEQFF.

The CDR3 loop is CASSSRTGGHQETQYF. As DNA, the CDR3 is TGTGCCAGCAGCTCCCGGACAGGGGGCCACCAAGAGACCCAGTACTTC. V gene TRBV5-4 combines with J gene TRBJ2-5; TRBD1 aligns across 11 bases. The CDR3 extends over 16 amino acids. V trimming: 3 bases; J trimming: 0 bases; junction bases outside the gene matches: 4. The germline V gene encodes CDR1 SGHNT and CDR2 YYREEE (reference sequence).

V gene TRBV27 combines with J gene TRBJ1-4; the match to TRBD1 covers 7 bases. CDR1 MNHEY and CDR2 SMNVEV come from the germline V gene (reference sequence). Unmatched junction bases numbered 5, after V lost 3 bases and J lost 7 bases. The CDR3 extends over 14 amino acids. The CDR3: CASSFTGAAEKLFF. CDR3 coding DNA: TGTGCCAGCAGTTTCACAGGGGCGGCTGAAAAACTGTTTTTT.

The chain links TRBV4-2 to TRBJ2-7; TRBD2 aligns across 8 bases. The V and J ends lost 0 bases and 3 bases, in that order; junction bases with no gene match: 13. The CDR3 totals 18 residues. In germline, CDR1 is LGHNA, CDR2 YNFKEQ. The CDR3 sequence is CASSQDDRAGGGFYEQYF. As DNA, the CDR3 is TGTGCCAGCAGCCAAGATGATAGGGCTGGCGGGGGGTTCTACGAGCAGTACTTC.

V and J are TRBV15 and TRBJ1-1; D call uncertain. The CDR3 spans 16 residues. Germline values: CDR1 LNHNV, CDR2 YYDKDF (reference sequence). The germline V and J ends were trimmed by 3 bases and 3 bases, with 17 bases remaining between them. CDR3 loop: CATSSTTGSFYTEAFF. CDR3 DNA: TGTGCCACCAGCAGCACAACGGGGAGTTTTTACACTGAAGCTTTCTTT. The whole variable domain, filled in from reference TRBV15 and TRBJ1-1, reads DAMVIQNPRYQVTQFGKPVTLSCSQTLNHNVMYWYQQKSSQAPKLLFHYYDKDFNNEADTPDNFQSRRPNTSFCFLDIRSPGLGDTAMYLCATSSTTGSFYTEAFFGQGTRLTVV.